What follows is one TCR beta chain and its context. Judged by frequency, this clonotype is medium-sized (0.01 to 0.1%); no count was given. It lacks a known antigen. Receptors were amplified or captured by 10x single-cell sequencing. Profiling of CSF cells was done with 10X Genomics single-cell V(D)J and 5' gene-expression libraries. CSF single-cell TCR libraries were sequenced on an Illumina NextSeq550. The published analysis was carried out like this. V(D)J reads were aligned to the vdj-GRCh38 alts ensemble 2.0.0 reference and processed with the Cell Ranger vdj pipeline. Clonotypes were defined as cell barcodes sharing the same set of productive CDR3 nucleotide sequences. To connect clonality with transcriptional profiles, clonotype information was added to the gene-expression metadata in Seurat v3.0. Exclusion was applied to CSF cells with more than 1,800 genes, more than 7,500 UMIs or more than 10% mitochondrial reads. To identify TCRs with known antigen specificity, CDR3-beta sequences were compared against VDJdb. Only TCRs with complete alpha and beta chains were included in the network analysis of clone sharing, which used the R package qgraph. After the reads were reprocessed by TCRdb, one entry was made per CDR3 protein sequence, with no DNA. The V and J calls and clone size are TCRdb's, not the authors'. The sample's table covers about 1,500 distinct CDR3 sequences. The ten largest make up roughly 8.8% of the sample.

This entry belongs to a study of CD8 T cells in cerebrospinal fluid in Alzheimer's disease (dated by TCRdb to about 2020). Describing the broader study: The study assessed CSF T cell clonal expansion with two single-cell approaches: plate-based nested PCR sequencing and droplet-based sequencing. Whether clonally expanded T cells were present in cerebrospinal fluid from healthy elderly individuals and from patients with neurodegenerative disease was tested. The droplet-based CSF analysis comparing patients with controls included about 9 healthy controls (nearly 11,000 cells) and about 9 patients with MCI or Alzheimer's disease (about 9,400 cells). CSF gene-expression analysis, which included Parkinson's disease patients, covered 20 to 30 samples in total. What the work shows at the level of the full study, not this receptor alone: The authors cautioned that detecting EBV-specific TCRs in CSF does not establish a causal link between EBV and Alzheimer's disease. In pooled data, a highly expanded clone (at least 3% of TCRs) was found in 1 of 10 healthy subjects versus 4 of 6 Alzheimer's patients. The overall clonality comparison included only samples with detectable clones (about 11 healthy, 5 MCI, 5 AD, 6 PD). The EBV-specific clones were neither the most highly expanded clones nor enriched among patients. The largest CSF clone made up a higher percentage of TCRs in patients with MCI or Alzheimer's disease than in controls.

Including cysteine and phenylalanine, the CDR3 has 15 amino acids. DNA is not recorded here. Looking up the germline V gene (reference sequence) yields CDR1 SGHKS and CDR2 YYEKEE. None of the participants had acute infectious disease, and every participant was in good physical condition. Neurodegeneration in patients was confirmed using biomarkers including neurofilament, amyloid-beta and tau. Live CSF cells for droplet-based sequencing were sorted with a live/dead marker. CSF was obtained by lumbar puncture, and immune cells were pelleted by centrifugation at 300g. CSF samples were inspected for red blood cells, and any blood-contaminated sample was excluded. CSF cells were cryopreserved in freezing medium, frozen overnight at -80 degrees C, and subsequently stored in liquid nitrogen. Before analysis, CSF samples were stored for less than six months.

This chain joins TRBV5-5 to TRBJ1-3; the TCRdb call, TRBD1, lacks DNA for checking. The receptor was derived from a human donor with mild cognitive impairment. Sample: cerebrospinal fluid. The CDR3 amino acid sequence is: CASSTAGVSGNTIYF. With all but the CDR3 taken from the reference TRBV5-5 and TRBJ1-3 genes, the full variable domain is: DAGVTQSPTHLIKTRGQQVTLRCSPISGHKSVSWYQQVLGQGPQFIFQYYEKEERGRGNFPDRFSARQFPNYSSELNVNALLLGDSALYLCASSTAGVSGNTIYFGEGSWLTVV.